This T cell receptor beta chain is from a study of blood T cells in healthy people across ages. Whole-study findings and limits: Per million T cells, TCR beta diversity dropped roughly linearly as age increased.

This CDR3 is built from 15 residues. The germline CDR1 and CDR2 sequences are SGHVS and FQNEAQ. V was pared by 5 bases and J by 9 bases, with 21 bases between. Comment on this clonotype: Its matching antigen is unknown.

The second PCR ran roughly 6 to 11 cycles with a sample-barcoded 5' primer and J-beta primers. Each cDNA molecule was tagged by a template-switch adaptor with 12 random nucleotides. TCRdb redid the calling of the 5' RACE reads with MiXCR, one entry per CDR3 protein. The sample lists 800,000 or so distinct CDR3 sequences; just under 25% were seen once. The same sample was also used in a study of T cells of mothers and their children. From that report: The donors comprised several children and their three healthy Caucasian mothers. Using 1.5 ug per 15 ul, all extracted RNA underwent cDNA synthesis.

Sequencing input: blood. The chain joins TRBV7-8 to TRBJ2-3; maybe TRBD1 (6 bases). The clonotype was recovered from a boy aged 5-17 years in good health. CDR3 protein: CASSPGQPTLSTQYF. The CDR3 bases are TGTGCCAGCAGCCCAGGACAGCCTACCCTTTCGACGCAGTATTTT.